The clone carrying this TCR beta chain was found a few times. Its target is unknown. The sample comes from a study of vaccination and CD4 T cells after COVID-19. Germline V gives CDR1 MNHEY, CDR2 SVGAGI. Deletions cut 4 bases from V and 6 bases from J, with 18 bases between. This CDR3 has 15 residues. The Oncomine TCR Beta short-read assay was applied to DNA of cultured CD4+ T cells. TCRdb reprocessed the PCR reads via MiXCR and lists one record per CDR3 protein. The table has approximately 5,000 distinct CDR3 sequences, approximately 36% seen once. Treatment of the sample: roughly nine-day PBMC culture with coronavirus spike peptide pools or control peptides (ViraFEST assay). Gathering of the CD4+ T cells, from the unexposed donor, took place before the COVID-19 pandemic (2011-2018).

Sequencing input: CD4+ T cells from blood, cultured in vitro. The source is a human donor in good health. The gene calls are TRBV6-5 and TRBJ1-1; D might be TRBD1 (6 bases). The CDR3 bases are TGTGCCAGCAGTTGGGGGGCCAGGCCCTCTGCTGAAGCTTTCTTT. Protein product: CASSWGARPSAEAFF.